This T cell receptor beta chain comes out of a study of T cell responses to AZD1222 COVID-19 vaccine. Trimming shortened V by 2 bases and J by 1 base, and 8 bases separated the two germline ends. The CDR3 contains 14 residues. Germline CDR1 and CDR2: MNHEY and SVGAGI. TCRdb's table, derived via immunoSEQ multiplex PCR, lists solely in-frame clones and lacks some. This repertoire shows about 110,000 clones, less than 95% found once; its top ten account for approximately 8.2%. The chain carries TRBV6-5 and TRBJ1-1; no reliable D call. Sample: peripheral blood, taken 28 days after the second AZD1222 dose. This clonotype originated in an adult who received the AZD1222 COVID-19 vaccine. The CDR3 region is CASSYRARNTEAFF. CDR3 DNA: TGTGCCAGCAGTTACCGCGCCAGGAACACTGAAGCTTTCTTT.